Below are 10 T cell receptor beta chains sequenced from a single sample in a study of siplizumab effects on memory and regulatory T cells. The antigens of these receptors remain unknown. Produced via immunoSEQ multiplex PCR; TCRdb's table is partial and in-frame only. The sample includes approximately 20,000 clones, approximately 44% of them seen just once. Cells from the mixed lymphocyte reaction underwent coculture for five to seven days at 37 degrees C. Sequencing was carried out using CFSE-low (dividing) CD4+ T cells sorted from an allogeneic mixed lymphocyte reaction. These receptors all come from a human donor in good health; the cells came from an allogeneic mixed lymphocyte reaction. Some clones in this sample may be carry-over from other donors' samples.

The chain uses TRBV6-6 and TRBJ2-3; D gene ambiguous. The length of the CDR3 is 13 residues. The germline CDR1 and CDR2 sequences are MNHNY and SVGAGI (reference sequence). V was pared by 7 bases and J by 1 base, with 9 bases between. For the CDR3, the DNA is TGTGCCAGCAAACTTACCGGCACAGATACGCAGTATTTT. It translates to CASKLTGTDTQYF.

The V call is TRBV19, the J call TRBJ2-1, with a weak D call TRBD2 (5 bases). This CDR3 is 12 amino acids long. V was trimmed by 8 bases and J by 1 base, leaving 6 bases between them. From germline, CDR1 is LNHDA and CDR2 SQIVND (reference sequence). The CDR3, as DNA: TGTGCCAGTGGCGGGTCCTACAATGAGCAGTTCTTC. The encoded protein is CASGGSYNEQFF.

The gene calls are TRBV6-1 and TRBJ2-7; 9 positions match TRBD2. The V and J ends lost 8 bases and 2 bases, in that order; junction bases with no gene match: 7. The germline V gene encodes CDR1 MNHNS and CDR2 SASEGT. This CDR3 region has 14 residues. In DNA form, the CDR3 reads TGTGCCAGCGGCGGGGGGGGCAGTCCCTACGAGCAGTACTTC. It yields the protein CASGGGGSPYEQYF.

This clone was counted a few times. The CDR3 is CASSEQEERDSYTF. The CDR3 nucleotides are TGTGCCAGCAGTGAACAAGAAGAACGGGACAGCTACACCTTC. The genes are TRBV25-1 and TRBJ1-2; D is perhaps TRBD1 (6 bases). The CDR3 length is 14 residues. V shed 2 bases and J shed 9 bases, with 16 bases lying between them. From germline, CDR1 is MGHDK and CDR2 SYGVNS.

This sequence joins TRBV5-1 and TRBJ2-7, with D uncertain. The V end lost 2 bases, the J end lost 6 bases, and 15 bases lay between the germline ends. CDR3 length: 14 amino acids. Looked up from germline, CDR1 is SGHRS and CDR2 is YFSETQ. CDR3 residues: CASSFLTASPEQYF. Written as DNA, the CDR3 is TGCGCCAGCAGCTTCTTGACGGCCTCGCCCGAGCAGTACTTC.

In its sample, this clone is medium-sized. V usage is TRBV19 and J usage is TRBJ1-5, with D uncertain. The V and J ends lost 7 bases and 2 bases respectively, with 12 bases between them. Germline V gene data show CDR1 as LNHDA and CDR2 as SQIVND (reference sequence). The length of the CDR3 is 14 residues. Written as DNA, the CDR3 is TGTGCCAGTACTTTTTCAGTGGGCAATCAGCCCCAGCATTTT. Residues: CASTFSVGNQPQHF.

The CDR3 DNA follows: TGTGCCAGCAGCCCCGGCCTCGGGGCCTTAAATCAGTACTTC. Protein product: CASSPGLGALNQYF. This sequence joins TRBV6-5 and TRBJ2-7, with D perhaps being TRBD1 or TRBD2 (5 bases each). The CDR3 is 14 amino acids. V shed 6 bases and J shed 10 bases, with 22 bases lying between them. Germline values: CDR1 MNHEY, CDR2 SVGAGI.

J is TRBJ1-5 and V is TRBV5-8; D uncertain. The CDR3 has 13 amino acids. The V end lost 1 base, the J end lost 7 bases, and 9 bases lay between the germline ends. Per the germline V gene, CDR1 is SGHTS and CDR2 is YDEGEE. In nucleotides, the CDR3 is TGTGCCAGCAGCTTGACCCCGGAGCAGCCCCAGCATTTT. Protein sequence: CASSLTPEQPQHF. The whole variable domain, filled in from reference TRBV5-8 and TRBJ1-5, reads EAGVTQSPTHLIKTRGQQATLRCSPISGHTSVYWYQQALGLGLQFLLWYDEGEERNRGNFPPRFSGRQFPNYSSELNVNALELEDSALYLCASSLTPEQPQHFGDGTRLSIL.

The chain carries TRBV5-6 and TRBJ2-3; the D gene is possibly TRBD1 (6 bases). CDR3 length: 14 amino acids. Trimming cost V 0 bases and J 2 bases, with 7 bases left between them. In germline, CDR1 is SGHDT, CDR2 YYEEEE. DNA of the CDR3: TGTGCCAGCAGCTTGGGGGGGCACACAGATACGCAGTATTTT. Its protein product is CASSLGGHTDTQYF.

The V gene is TRBV10-3, the J gene TRBJ1-2; maybe TRBD1 (6 bases). This CDR3 has 13 residues. Germline-derived CDR1 and CDR2 are ENHRY and SYGVKD. Trimming removed 7 bases at V and 2 bases at J, with 11 bases between. CDR3 in DNA: TGTGCCATCACCAAGACAGGAAACTATGGCTACACCTTC. Protein sequence: CAITKTGNYGYTF.